These 30 T cell receptor beta chains came from one sample sequenced in a study of shared clonotypes between healthy human individuals. Clones were read by immunoSEQ multiplex PCR, and TCRdb kept only the in-frame ones, dropping some. Found here are roughly 650,000 clones, roughly 97% of them singletons; the top ten hold approximately 0.057%. Sample: naive CD4+ T cells sorted from blood. As to subset: CD45RA+ positively selected. These TCRs come from a woman in her 30s in good health.

The V gene is TRBV9, the J gene TRBJ2-1, with D possibly TRBD2 on 6 matching bases. The CDR3 extends over 15 amino acids. Germline V gene data show CDR1 as SGDLS and CDR2 as YYNGEE. Trimming stripped 1 base from V and 8 bases from J, with 16 bases between. CDR3 DNA: TGTGCCAGCAGCGTACGCGGGGAATCTCCCCATGAGCAGTTCTTC. Protein sequence: CASSVRGESPHEQFF.

The chain recombines TRBV6-6 with TRBJ2-5; weak D call: TRBD2 (5 bases). The last part of the DNA fits TRBJ2-7 better; the J call may be wrong. The CDR3 contains 15 residues. The germline CDR1 and CDR2 sequences are MNHNY and SVGAGI (reference sequence). The DNA for the CDR3 is TGTGCCAGCAGTTACATACCCGGCGGGCCCGCCGAGCAGTACTTC. Its translation is CASSYIPGGPAEQYF.

J is TRBJ1-5 and V is TRBV7-9; D remains unclear. V was trimmed by 4 bases and J by 3 bases, leaving 10 bases between them. In germline, CDR1 is SEHNR, CDR2 FQNEAQ (reference sequence). The CDR3 sequence is 14 residues long. Written as DNA, the CDR3 is TGTGCCAGCAGCTCCGGACGGACCAATCAGCCCCAGCATTTT. This codes for CASSSGRTNQPQHF.

This chain uses TRBV19 with TRBJ2-2; D call uncertain. This CDR3 has 13 amino acids. Trimming took 8 bases from V and 2 from J, leaving 9 bases between them. Per the germline V gene, CDR1 is LNHDA and CDR2 is SQIVND (reference sequence). The CDR3 loop is CASFSGNTGELFF. The CDR3 nucleotides are TGTGCCAGTTTTTCTGGAAACACCGGGGAGCTGTTTTTT.

This clone was observed once. This chain uses TRBV10-3 with TRBJ1-4; 9 bases are a match to TRBD1. Germline values: CDR1 ENHRY, CDR2 SYGVKD. The trim removed 5 bases at V and 7 bases at J, leaving 5 bases unmatched. The CDR3 length is 14 residues. The CDR3 nucleotides read TGTGCCATCAGTTCGACAGGGGGTGGTGAAAAACTGTTTTTT. It translates to CAISSTGGGEKLFF.

This chain links TRBV7-8 with TRBJ2-4; D remains ambiguous. This CDR3 region has 14 residues. Germline V CDR1 and CDR2: SGHVS, FQNEAQ. The V and J ends lost 1 base and 1 base respectively, with 5 bases between them. The CDR3 nucleotides are TGTGCCAGCAGCTTAGTACATGCCAAAAACATTCAGTACTTC. Its translation: CASSLVHAKNIQYF.

This rearrangement joins TRBV27 to TRBJ2-7, with D possibly TRBD2 on 6 matching bases. The CDR3 totals 14 residues. Trimming removed 5 bases at V and 4 bases at J, with 15 bases between. Germline V gene sequence: CDR1 MNHEY, CDR2 SMNVEV (reference sequence). The CDR3 protein is CASSKRASLYEQYF. The CDR3, as DNA: TGTGCCAGCAGTAAGCGGGCTAGTCTTTACGAGCAGTACTTC.

The chain has TRBV2 and TRBJ2-1, with 9 nucleotides matching TRBD2. The V segment lost 6 bases and the J segment 0 bases; nucleotides outside the gene matches: 3. The CDR3 sequence is 15 residues long. Germline V gene data show CDR1 as SNHLY and CDR2 as FYNNEI. DNA for the CDR3: TGTGCCAGCAGAGGGGGACTAGCCTCCTACAATGAGCAGTTCTTC. It translates to CASRGGLASYNEQFF.

This chain uses TRBV19 with TRBJ2-7; D ambiguous. This CDR3 region has 13 residues. The germline gives CDR1 LNHDA, CDR2 SQIVND (reference sequence). Trimming shortened V by 2 bases and J by 4 bases, and 9 bases separated the two germline ends. The CDR3 loop reads CASSISGLYEQYF. DNA of the CDR3: TGTGCCAGTAGTATATCGGGCTTATACGAGCAGTACTTC.

The chain uses TRBV6-5 and TRBJ2-1; 7 positions agree with TRBD1. J gave up 16 bases and V 7 bases, and 19 bases lay outside the gene matches. Germline V lookup: CDR1 MNHEY, CDR2 SVGAGI. The CDR3 sequence is 14 residues long. In DNA, the CDR3 is TGTGCCAGCAACCGAACCCACATCGACAGGGCAGGCTTCTTC. This translates into CASNRTHIDRAGFF.

DNA for the CDR3: TGTGCCAGCAGTCGGGGGGGACTAGCGGGAGTCGGCGGGGAGCTGTTTTTT. It specifies CASSRGGLAGVGGELFF. The chain joins TRBV28 to TRBJ2-2; 14 bases match TRBD2. Germline-derived CDR1 and CDR2 are MDHEN and SYDVKM. The CDR3 consists of 17 residues. J lost 7 bases, V lost 5 bases, and 9 bases had no gene match.

The V and J genes are TRBV6-5 and TRBJ2-2; 7 bases map to TRBD1. Unmatched junction bases numbered 6, after V lost 5 bases and J lost 3 bases. The CDR3 length is 15 residues. Germline loops: CDR1 MNHEY, CDR2 SVGAGI. CDR3 in amino acids: CASSKGTDYTGELFF. The CDR3 nucleotides are TGTGCCAGCAGTAAAGGGACAGACTACACCGGGGAGCTGTTTTTT.

V is TRBV2 and J is TRBJ2-2; D is undetermined. Trimming stripped 3 bases from V and 5 bases from J, with 7 bases between. The CDR3 consists of 13 residues. Germline CDR1 SNHLY, CDR2 FYNNEI. Here the CDR3 reads CASSEYGTGELFF. In nucleotides, the CDR3 is TGTGCCAGCAGTGAGTATGGAACCGGGGAGCTGTTTTTT.

This chain links TRBV9 with TRBJ2-2; 7 nucleotides align to TRBD1. V trimming: 3 bases; J trimming: 8 bases; junction bases outside the gene matches: 7. CDR3 length: 14 amino acids. Germline CDR1 and CDR2: SGDLS and YYNGEE. The CDR3 protein is CASSGYRGPGELFF. The CDR3 coding sequence is TGTGCCAGCAGCGGGTACAGGGGTCCTGGGGAGCTGTTTTTT.

The chain is built from TRBV7-6 and TRBJ1-3; D remains ambiguous. V lost 4 bases and J 0 bases, leaving 13 bases between the germline ends. Germline-derived CDR1 and CDR2 are SGHVS and FNYEAQ. The CDR3 is made up of 16 amino acids. The CDR3 protein is CASSSRYTSSGNTIYF. The CDR3 coding sequence is TGTGCCAGCAGCTCCCGATACACGAGCTCTGGAAACACCATATATTTT.

This rearrangement joins TRBV28 to TRBJ2-7; D gene ambiguous. The CDR3 consists of 12 residues. CDR1 and CDR2 from the germline V gene are MDHEN and SYDVKM. The V gene lost 7 bases and the J gene lost 6 bases, with 13 bases spanning the gap. The CDR3 DNA sequence: TGTGCCAGCATAGCAGGCGCCGGCGAGCAGTACTTC. The encoded protein is CASIAGAGEQYF.

CDR3 in DNA: TGTGCCAGCAGTTACTCGGGGGGGCGCACAGATACGCAGTATTTT. This translates into CASSYSGGRTDTQYF. The gene calls are TRBV6-5 and TRBJ2-3; the D gene is possibly TRBD2 (7 bases). CDR1 is MNHEY, CDR2 SVGAGI, per germline. The CDR3 consists of 15 residues. Trimming removed 0 bases at V and 1 base at J, with 8 bases between.

The V gene is TRBV19, the J gene TRBJ1-5; D is ambiguous. CDR3 length equals 12 residues. The V end lost 3 bases, the J end lost 5 bases, and 5 bases lay between the germline ends. Germline V lookup: CDR1 LNHDA, CDR2 SQIVND (reference sequence). The CDR3 region is CASSMKHQPQHF. In nucleotides, the CDR3 is TGTGCCAGTAGTATGAAGCATCAGCCCCAGCATTTT.

This CDR3 reads CSVDPGQTEAFF. The CDR3 DNA is TGCAGCGTTGATCCGGGACAAACTGAAGCTTTCTTT. V gene TRBV29-1 combines with J gene TRBJ1-1; D might be TRBD1 (6 bases). Germline loops: CDR1 SQVTM, CDR2 ANQGSEA. Trimming left V 3 bases short and J 5 bases short, with 10 bases between. CDR3 size: 12 residues.

On this clone: This specimen includes other DNA sequences encoding the same CDR3. V is TRBV15 and J is TRBJ2-7; D remains unclear. Germline lookup yields CDR1 LNHNV and CDR2 YYDKDF (reference sequence). CDR3 size: 13 residues. V was clipped by 0 bases and J by 4 bases, with 7 bases between them. In DNA, the CDR3 is TGTGCCACCAGCAGAGATAGGTCATACGAGCAGTACTTC. Translation gives CATSRDRSYEQYF.

V and J are TRBV28 and TRBJ2-7; 8 bases are a match to TRBD2. Germline CDR1 is MDHEN and CDR2 is SYDVKM. V lost 11 bases to trimming and J lost 2 bases; unmatched junction nucleotides: 14. CDR3 length: 15 residues. The CDR3 here is CAALGEGTSPYEQYF. The CDR3 nucleotides are TGTGCCGCCTTAGGGGAGGGGACTAGTCCCTACGAGCAGTACTTC.

The rearrangement joins TRBV2 to TRBJ2-1; 8 nucleotides match TRBD2. This CDR3 spans 16 amino acids. Trimming at V came to 7 bases and at J to 3 bases, leaving 11 bases not matched to a gene. CDR1 and CDR2 from the germline V gene are SNHLY and FYNNEI. The CDR3 DNA follows: TGTGCCAGCAAGAAGTCCTTAGCGGGAAACTACAATGAGCAGTTCTTC. Its protein is CASKKSLAGNYNEQFF.

The chain joins TRBV4-1 to TRBJ2-6, with D possibly called TRBD1 or TRBD2 (5 bases each). The V gene lost 4 bases and the J gene lost 3 bases, with 16 bases spanning the gap. The CDR3 extends over 17 amino acids. Germline CDR1 is MGHRA and CDR2 is YSYEKL. The CDR3 coding sequence is TGCGCCAGCAGCCCATCCGGGGCCCCAGGTGGGGCCAACGTCCTGACTTTC. Its protein product is CASSPSGAPGGANVLTF.

This rearrangement joins TRBV30 to TRBJ1-5; D is unclear. Germline V gene lookup returns CDR1 GTSNPN and CDR2 SVGIG (reference sequence). The CDR3 consists of 13 residues. V was pared by 2 bases and J by 5 bases, with 10 bases between. Here the CDR3 reads CAWSLTPDQPQHF. CDR3 bases: TGTGCCTGGAGTCTCACACCTGATCAGCCCCAGCATTTT.

The chain couples TRBV27 to TRBJ2-5; D gene ambiguous. Germline loops: CDR1 MNHEY, CDR2 SMNVEV (reference sequence). This CDR3 is built from 14 residues. V gave up 7 bases and J gave up 5 bases, with 17 bases separating them. The CDR3 spells CASKEQTFMETQYF. The CDR3 DNA sequence: TGTGCCAGCAAAGAACAGACTTTTATGGAGACCCAGTACTTC.

This chain links TRBV27 with TRBJ2-7; D is unresolved. Trimming stripped 8 bases from V and 2 bases from J, with 4 bases between. This CDR3 has 10 amino acids. Germline V gene data show CDR1 as MNHEY and CDR2 as SMNVEV (reference sequence). CDR3 loop: CASGPYEQYF. Written as DNA, the CDR3 is TGTGCCAGCGGACCCTACGAGCAGTACTTC.

This sequence joins TRBV6-4 and TRBJ2-2; perhaps TRBD1 as D (6 bases). Trimming left V 0 bases short and J 7 bases short, with 15 bases between. Germline V CDR1 and CDR2: MRHNA, SNTAGT. The CDR3 has 16 residues. In DNA, the CDR3 is TGTGCCAGCAGTGACTCTGGCAGGGGTGGTGGCGGGGAGCTGTTTTTT. Its translation is CASSDSGRGGGGELFF.

The V and J genes are TRBV18 and TRBJ2-1, with 7 bases identical to TRBD1. The junction had 7 bases not matched to a gene; V was cut back by 1 base and J by 7 bases. The CDR3 length is 15 residues. In germline, CDR1 is KGHSH, CDR2 LQKENI. CDR3 DNA: TGTGCCAGCTCACCACTCACGGCAGGGGGTAATGAGCAGTTCTTC. Protein sequence: CASSPLTAGGNEQFF.

The chain combines TRBV5-1 with TRBJ2-2; D call uncertain. In germline, CDR1 is SGHRS, CDR2 YFSETQ. The CDR3 is made up of 14 amino acids. V lost 4 bases, J lost 6 bases, and 13 bases lay in between. CDR3 in DNA: TGCGCCAGCAGCCCCGGCTGGGAATCCGGGGAGCTGTTTTTT. Translating it yields CASSPGWESGELFF.

In regard to this clone: The sample carries other DNA sequences with the same CDR3. The genes are TRBV29-1 and TRBJ2-5; 13 nucleotides agree with TRBD2. The DNA end favors TRBJ2-7, so the J call may be wrong. This CDR3 has 13 amino acids. Germline V gene data show CDR1 as SQVTM and CDR2 as ANQGSEA. CDR3 sequence: CSVGTSGSYEQYF. The CDR3 DNA follows: TGCAGCGTTGGGACTAGCGGGAGCTACGAGCAGTACTTC.